This record covers a single T cell receptor (beta chain). No cognate antigen has been identified for it. No base quality information exists; no much larger clone differs at one position. Receptors were amplified or captured by the immunoSEQ multiplex PCR assay. The TCRbeta CDR3 region and adjacent sequences were amplified and sequenced from pancreatic genomic DNA. The paper's data handling went like this. Productive clonality and productive rearrangement counts were measured along with repertoire diversity, which was expressed as a mean normalized Shannon-Wiener index. Control and chronic pancreatitis repertoire metrics were compared by means of the nonparametric Mann-Whitney U test. A clonotype counted as shared when its CDR3beta sequence had identical amino acid composition and length across subjects. In TCRdb, the immuneACCESS table is reduced to in-frame sequences with V and J assigned. These tables do not hold every clone; where another copy was compared, an unresolved V gene accounts for under half, and the others remain unexplained. D and trimming were read from the DNA, whereas the V and J calls and clone size are those reported in that table. This sample comprises around 10,000 clones, about 76% of them detected only once. Jointly, the top ten make up 14% of the sample.

Chronic pancreatitis pancreas tissue came from patients undergoing total pancreatectomy with islet autotransplantation (TPIAT). The chronic pancreatitis patients who were included had no known history of diabetes. For TCRbeta sequencing, genomic DNA was pulled straight from bulk pancreas tissue, skipping any T cell sorting. No particular cause of disease was identified in the patients with idiopathic chronic pancreatitis. At two US centers, pancreas tissues from patients and organ donors were collected on a consecutive basis. This entry is derived from a study of immune characteristics of hereditary and idiopathic chronic pancreatitis. In the study overall: The study examined local immune cells and TCRbeta repertoires in the pancreas in hereditary and idiopathic chronic pancreatitis, using control pancreases from organ donors for comparison. In total, about 5 control pancreases, roughly 7 hereditary chronic pancreatitis pancreases and about six idiopathic chronic pancreatitis pancreases underwent TCRbeta sequencing. The gDNA-based approach was selected because the approach required minimal in vitro experimental manipulation of T cells infiltrating the pancreas. Study-wide conclusions, independent of this receptor: Because patient tissue could be obtained only at the time of TPIAT, immune findings may have been influenced by differences in disease duration. Chronic pancreatitis caused by alcohol use was not included in the study. Significantly increased TCRbeta repertoire diversity and reduced clonality were observed in both chronic pancreatitis groups relative to controls. Among approximately 13 chronic pancreatitis patients, the number of productive TCR rearrangements showed a positive correlation with disease severity scores.

This clonotype originated in a human donor with chronic pancreatitis. The specimen was pancreas tissue with idiopathic chronic pancreatitis. Reading the label with the study, this specimen's cell subset or site is: chronic pancreatitis without an identified cause.

The nucleotide sequence reads TGTGCCAGCAGCTTAAGTCAGATCTCTGGAAACACCATATATTTT. Its translation reads: CASSLSQISGNTIYF. The V gene is TRBV7-9 and the J gene is TRBJ1-3; no D gene is confidently identified. The CDR3 starts with the cysteine, ends with the phenylalanine, and has 15 residues. Only the CDR3 DNA stays, 45 bases, in frame from base 1. V is shortened by 2 bases, J by 0 bases, and the region joining them spans 8 bases. The germline V gene (reference sequence) supplies CDR1 SEHNR and CDR2 FQNEAQ.